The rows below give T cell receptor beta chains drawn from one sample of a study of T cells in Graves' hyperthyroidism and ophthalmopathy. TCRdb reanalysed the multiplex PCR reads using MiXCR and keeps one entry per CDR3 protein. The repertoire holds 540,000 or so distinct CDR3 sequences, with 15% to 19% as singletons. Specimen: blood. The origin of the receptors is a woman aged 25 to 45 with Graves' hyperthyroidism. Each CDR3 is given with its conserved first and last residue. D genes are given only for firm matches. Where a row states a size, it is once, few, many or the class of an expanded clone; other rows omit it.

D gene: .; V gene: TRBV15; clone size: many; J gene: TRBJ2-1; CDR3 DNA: TGTGCCACCAGCCCGTGGGGGTACAATGAGCAGTTCTTC; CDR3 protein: CATSPWGYNEQFF
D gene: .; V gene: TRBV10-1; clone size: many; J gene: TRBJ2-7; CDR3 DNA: TGCGCCAGCAGTGAGTCGATGATAAAGAGGGAGCAGTACTTC; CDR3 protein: CASSESMIKREQYF
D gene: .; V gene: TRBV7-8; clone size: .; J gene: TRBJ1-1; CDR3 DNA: TGTGCCAGCAGTTCCAACCCGACATCATCGAGGACTGAAGCTTTCTTT; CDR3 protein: CASSSNPTSSRTEAFF
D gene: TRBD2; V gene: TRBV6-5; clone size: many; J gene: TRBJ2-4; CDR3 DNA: TGTGCCAGCAGTTACCTGGGACTAAGAGCCAAAAACATTCAGTACTTC; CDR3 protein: CASSYLGLRAKNIQYF
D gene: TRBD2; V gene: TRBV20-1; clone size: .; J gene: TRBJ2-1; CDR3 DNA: TGCAGTGCTAGGGGACTAGCGTACTACAATGAGCAGTTCTTC; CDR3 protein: CSARGLAYYNEQFF
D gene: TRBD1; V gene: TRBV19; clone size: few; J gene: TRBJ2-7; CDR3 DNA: TGTGCCAGTAGTTCGCGGACAGGCTACGAGCAGTACTTC; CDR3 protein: CASSSRTGYEQYF
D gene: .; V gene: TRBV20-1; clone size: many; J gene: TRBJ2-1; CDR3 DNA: TGCAGTGCTAGAGATCTCACAGGGTACAATGAGCAGTTCTTC; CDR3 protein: CSARDLTGYNEQFF
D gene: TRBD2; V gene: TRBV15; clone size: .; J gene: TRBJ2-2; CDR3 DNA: TGTGCCACCAGCAGAGATTGGCGGGAGACGGCCACCGGGGAGCTGTTTTTT; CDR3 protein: CATSRDWRETATGELFF
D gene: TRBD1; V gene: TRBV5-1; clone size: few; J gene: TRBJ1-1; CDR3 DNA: TGCGCCAGCAGCCGGACAGGGTTTACCACTGAAGCTTTCTTT; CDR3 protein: CASSRTGFTTEAFF
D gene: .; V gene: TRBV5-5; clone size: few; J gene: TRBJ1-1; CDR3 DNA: TGTGCCAGCAGCGTGAGAGGCGGACATTTCTGGACTGAAGCTTTCTTT; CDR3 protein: CASSVRGGHFWTEAFF